This T cell receptor beta chain was retrieved from a study of blood T cell repertoires in COVID-19. Study-level background: Sample material is recorded as cDNA or gDNA derived from T cells, B-cell-depleted T cells, or PBMCs.

Original processing methods: Amplification with reference gene primers provided the estimates of nucleated cell counts. Assay: immunoSEQ multiplex PCR; the TCRdb copy retains only in-frame clones and omits some. The DNA gave D and trimming, while V, J and clone size come from that table. The sample gives about 70,000 clones, around 81% of which show up once; roughly 22% is in the top ten. The CDR3 consists of 11 residues. V dropped 2 bases and J dropped 5 bases, with 3 bases sitting between them. The germline V gene has CDR1 SGHAT and CDR2 FQNNGV. The V and J genes are TRBV11-2 and TRBJ1-1, with unresolved D. The origin of this receptor is a woman in her seventies with acute or convalescent COVID-19. Sequencing was carried out using peripheral blood. CDR3 nucleotides: TGTGCCAGCAGCTTATTAACTGAAGCTTTCTTT. It codes for CASSLLTEAFF.